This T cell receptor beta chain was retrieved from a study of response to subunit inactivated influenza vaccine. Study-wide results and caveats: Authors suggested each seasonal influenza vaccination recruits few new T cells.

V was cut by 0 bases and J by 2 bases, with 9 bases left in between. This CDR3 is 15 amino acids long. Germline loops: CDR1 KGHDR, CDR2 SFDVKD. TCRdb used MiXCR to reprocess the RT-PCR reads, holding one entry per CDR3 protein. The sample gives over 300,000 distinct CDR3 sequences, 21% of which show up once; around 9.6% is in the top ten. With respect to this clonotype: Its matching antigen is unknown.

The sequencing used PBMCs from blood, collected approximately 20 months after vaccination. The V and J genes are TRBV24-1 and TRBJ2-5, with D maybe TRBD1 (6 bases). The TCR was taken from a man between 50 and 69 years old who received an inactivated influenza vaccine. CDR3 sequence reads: CATSDLRDTQETQYF. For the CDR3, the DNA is TGTGCCACCAGTGATTTGCGGGACACTCAAGAGACCCAGTACTTC.